The sequence of this T cell receptor beta chain was determined in a study of tumor-infiltrating lymphocytes in primary liver carcinoma listed by TCRdb under 2017. Study-level background: Of the five patients (three men and two women, aged 30 to 69 years), four had hepatocellular carcinoma and one had combined HCC and intrahepatic cholangiocarcinoma. A total of 35 specimens from 5 patients went through TCRbeta repertoire sequencing, namely 25 tumor regions, 5 adjacent noncancerous liver tissues and 5 peripheral blood samples. Technical replicate repertoires showed high reproducibility, with mean shared-clone rates around 0.91 and correlation coefficients above 0.95. To link TCRbeta repertoire diversity to the local molecular phenotype, the approximately 24 tumor region samples were profiled with Agilent mRNA microarrays. The tumors of the five patients were staged as T1-T3 N0M0, with maximum diameters ranging from roughly 4.2 to 11 cm. Across five regions of each liver tumor, along with adjacent normal tissue and blood, the study brought together TCRbeta repertoire sequencing, expression microarrays and whole-exome sequencing. Each sample produced about 3.5 to 7.13 million productive TCRbeta reads, and read depth showed no significant difference between tissue types. Paper-wide results and their limitations: Bulk unsorted samples precluded comparing CD4+ and CD8+ T cell repertoires. Only four or five patients were included in the study, and the authors note that the findings should be validated in a larger study. A significantly larger repertoire fraction was made up by the top 250 clones in tumors than in blood (p = 0.039). Only about 7.5-25% of top clones were found in all five regions of a tumor, suggesting spatial heterogeneity of tumor-infiltrating T cells. Repertoire overlap was higher between tumor regions (mean roughly 35%) than tumor-adjacent (around 17%) or tumor-blood (approximately 14%) pairs, consistent with antigen-driven expansion. Only the TCR beta chain was sequenced, so true repertoire diversity is likely underestimated because unpaired alpha chains were not captured.

Including cysteine and phenylalanine, the CDR3 has 15 amino acids. Solely the CDR3 DNA is kept, with 45 bases framed from the first base. Trimming leaves V shorter by 4 bases and J shorter by 6 bases, with the junction holding 9 bases beyond the gene matches. Looking up the germline V gene yields CDR1 SGHVS and CDR2 FQNEAQ. Without any cell sorting, total RNA and DNA were extracted together from approximately 20-30 mg of bulk tissue using the AllPrep DNA/RNA mini kit. Five patients with histopathologically diagnosed primary liver carcinoma underwent surgical resection in China between late 2015 and early 2016. At the time of sampling, the patients were treatment-naive and had chronic HBV infection. Each tumor was sampled at five spatially separated regions: the tumor centre plus the superior, inferior, left-lateral and right-lateral poles. According to histology, viable tumor cells made up more than 90% of every tumor sample. Fresh tumor and adjacent tissue pieces were bisected, with one half stored in RNAlater at -80 degrees C and the other half sent for histology.

In the case of this clonotype: What this receptor recognizes is not known. The sample holds no much larger clone one base away, and base qualities are not on file.

Using a constant-region primer and ProtoScript II reverse transcriptase, TCRbeta-specific cDNA was reverse-transcribed from around 500 ng total RNA. Three nested multiplex PCR rounds, following a slightly modified ARM-PCR procedure, were used to build the TCRbeta libraries. The first two PCR rounds used multiplex TRBV1-TRBV30 forward primers with a Cbeta reverse primer, each for about 10 cycles. Sample barcodes and Illumina adapters were attached in a final 25-cycle PCR using Deep VentR polymerase. Before sequencing, amplicons of 200-500 bp were gel-purified using a QIAquick gel extraction kit. The TCRbeta amplicons were sequenced with 250-bp paired-end reads on an Illumina HiSeq 2500. The published analysis was carried out like this. Reads were quality-trimmed with Trimmomatic v0.33, and paired reads were merged with FLASH v1.2.11 to recover full CDR3 sequences. V, D and J germline segments were assigned to the rearranged TCRbeta sequences by MiGEC v1.2.1b. Clonotype statistics and Shannon-Wiener diversity indices were calculated with VDJtools v1.0.0. To reduce sampling bias, subsequent analyses other than the diversity analysis used only the 250 most abundant clonotypes in each sample. The public reads were reanalyzed by TCRdb: fastp trimming at Q25, MiXCR alignment, in-frame beta chains only. All rows with the same CDR3 protein become a single entry with the most common DNA and genes. The V and J calls come from TCRdb's annotation, not from the publication. The sample data list about 23,000 distinct CDR3 sequences, and approximately 77% of these were observed just once. Together, the top ten hold around 33% of the sample.

The sequenced material came from liver tumor tissue from sampling region 5. The intended sense of this specimen's cell subset or site label: tumor region T5, tumor centre. The rearrangement joined TRBV7-8 to TRBJ2-5, with 9 middle bases fitting TRBD1. The receptor was derived from a woman aged 25 to 39 with primary liver carcinoma and hepatitis B virus infection. Read as DNA, the sequence is TGTGCCAGCAGCTCAAACGCGGGACAGGGCAAGACCCAGTACTTC. The translation is CASSSNAGQGKTQYF.